The 8 T cell receptor beta chains below all came from one sample that was sequenced in a study of T cell changes during pregnancy in multiple sclerosis. TCRdb's copy holds only in-frame clones and misses some; the assay was immunoSEQ multiplex PCR. This sample has tens of thousands of clones, with about 90% found just once. Here the sequenced sample was peripheral blood, taken in the first trimester of pregnancy. These TCRs come from a female donor in good health, enrolled as a control in a pregnancy study.

The chain recombines TRBV6-5 with TRBJ1-1; 8 bases line up with TRBD1. CDR3 size: 13 residues. V shed 8 bases and J 8 bases; nucleotides not matched to a gene: 10. From germline, CDR1 is MNHEY and CDR2 SVGAGI. CDR3 amino acids: CASLAQGAREAFF. Here the CDR3 DNA reads TGTGCCAGCCTCGCCCAGGGGGCGAGGGAAGCTTTCTTT.

The chain carries TRBV2 and TRBJ2-7; maybe TRBD2 (6 bases). Trimming left V 7 bases short and J 0 bases short, with 16 bases between. Per germline, CDR1 SNHLY and CDR2 FYNNEI. The CDR3 is made up of 15 amino acids. The CDR3 DNA follows: TGTGCCAGCACCGGACTGGACTACAGCTCCTACGAGCAGTACTTC. Protein product: CASTGLDYSSYEQYF.

The rearrangement joins TRBV6-5 to TRBJ2-1, with 8 bases lining up with TRBD1. The V gene end was trimmed by 2 bases and the J gene end by 7 bases; junction bases not matched to a gene: 7. CDR1 and CDR2 (germline): MNHEY, SVGAGI. CDR3 length: 15 amino acids. CDR3 bases: TGTGCCAGCAGTTACACAGGGGGACCCAAGAATGAGCAGTTCTTC. Its protein product is CASSYTGGPKNEQFF.

The V and J genes are TRBV4-1 and TRBJ1-5; D is unresolved. Germline CDR1 and CDR2: MGHRA and YSYEKL. The CDR3 has 13 amino acids. Deletions cut 2 bases from V and 6 bases from J, with 8 bases between. The CDR3 spells CASSQQQSQPQHF. DNA of the CDR3: TGCGCCAGCAGCCAACAACAGAGTCAGCCCCAGCATTTT.

This clone showed up just once. CDR3: CASSLGDRGEEPQHF. The CDR3 bases are TGTGCCAGCTCATTAGGGGACAGGGGAGAGGAGCCCCAGCATTTT. This sequence joins TRBV18 and TRBJ1-5, with 10 nucleotides matching TRBD1. This CDR3 is 15 amino acids long. V lost 5 bases to trimming and J lost 8 bases; unmatched junction nucleotides: 9. From germline, CDR1 is KGHSH and CDR2 LQKENI. Supplemented by reference TRBV18 and TRBJ1-5, the full variable domain reads NAGVMQNPRHLVRRRGQEARLRCSPMKGHSHVYWYRQLPEEGLKFMVYLQKENIIDESGMPKERFSAEFPKEGPSILRIQQVVRGDSAAYFCASSLGDRGEEPQHFGDGTRLSIL.

This chain connects TRBV29-1 to TRBJ2-1; D perhaps matches TRBD2 (5 bases). Trimming took 1 base from V and 4 from J, leaving 11 bases between them. Germline assignment: CDR1 SQVTM and CDR2 ANQGSEA. The length of the CDR3 is 14 residues. The CDR3 here is CSVEGRPGYNEQFF. CDR3 bases: TGCAGCGTTGAAGGTCGCCCGGGGTACAATGAGCAGTTCTTC.

For the CDR3, the DNA is TGTGCCAGCAGCTACCCAGTGACAGGCCGGGATCAGCCCCAGCATTTT. Protein sequence: CASSYPVTGRDQPQHF. This chain connects TRBV28 to TRBJ1-5; a weak D match, TRBD1 (6 bases). Germline CDR1 and CDR2: MDHEN and SYDVKM. This CDR3 contains 16 residues. Trimming shortened V by 6 bases and J by 5 bases, and 20 bases separated the two germline ends.

The CDR3 region has the DNA TGTGCCAGCAGCTCGACAGGGGGGAATCAGCCCCAGCATTTT. Translation gives CASSSTGGNQPQHF. The gene calls are TRBV7-2 and TRBJ1-5; TRBD1 aligns across 9 bases. Germline values: CDR1 SGHTA, CDR2 FQGNSA. The junction had 2 bases not matched to a gene; V was cut back by 4 bases and J by 4 bases. The CDR3 spans 14 residues.